The present TCR beta chain was sequenced within a study of blood T cell repertoires in COVID-19. Whole-study context: The United States, Italy and Spain were the sources of the acute and convalescent COVID-19 samples. PBMCs, B-cell-depleted T cells, or T cells were the source of the cDNA or gDNA that made up the material.

Method: immunoSEQ multiplex PCR; TCRdb's copy keeps in-frame clones and lacks some. The profile covers about 180,000 clones, with 86% appearing a single time and about 20% taken by the ten largest. V was cut by 2 bases and J by 3 bases, with 9 bases left in between. The CDR3 covers 14 residues. CDR1 is MNHEY and CDR2 is SVGAGI in the germline V gene. This receptor was taken from a man in his sixties or seventies with active or convalescent COVID-19. The chain couples TRBV6-5 to TRBJ2-3; tentatively, D is TRBD1 (6 bases). Sample: peripheral blood. CDR3: CASSYRGRTDTQYF. As DNA, the CDR3 is TGTGCCAGCAGTTACAGGGGGAGAACAGATACGCAGTATTTT.